This T cell receptor beta chain is from a study of cytomegalovirus exposure and HLA in healthy donors. At the level of the study: Early released data had about 80 million unique TCRs, all coming from HLA-typed donors. Findings of the study overall: The study put under 200 TCR beta chains on its list as cytomegalovirus-associated. It emerged from a later analysis that several of the most significant clusters appeared to be linked to common viral pathogens. Accounts indicate the classifier identified cytomegalovirus status with strong specificity and sensitivity.

60 Vbeta and 13 Jbeta primers were used in PCR. Some clones are missing from TCRdb's copy, which holds only in-frame ones; the method was immunoSEQ multiplex PCR. The data show 150,000 to 200,000 clones, approximately 85% seen once. Germline V gives CDR1 SGHRS, CDR2 YFSETQ. V was clipped by 7 bases and J by 4 bases; unmatched bases: 9. The CDR3 runs 15 residues. Details on this clone: Its antigen is as yet unknown.

Sequences were obtained from PBMCs. The V and J genes are TRBV5-1 and TRBJ2-1; 9 nucleotides match TRBD1. The sequence was collected from a man between 18 and 35 years old in good health and CMV-seropositive. The CDR3 reads CASSPSGQGYNEQFF. The DNA of the CDR3 is TGCGCCAGCTCACCCTCCGGACAGGGGTACAATGAGCAGTTCTTC.